This T cell receptor (beta chain) was profiled in a study of blood T cell repertoires in COVID-19. Study-level background: Samples came from the United States, Italy and Spain, spanning acute and convalescent COVID-19. T cells, B-cell-depleted T cells, or PBMCs provided the cDNA or gDNA that served as material.

Authors' data handling: Estimated nucleated cell counts came from reference gene primer amplification. Produced via immunoSEQ multiplex PCR; TCRdb's table is partial and in-frame only. Clone size and V and J calls were adopted from that table, with D and trimming inferred from the DNA. The sample consists of 95,000 to 150,000 clones, roughly three quarters of them appearing once. CDR3 length: 13 residues. The V gene end was trimmed by 6 bases and the J gene end by 7 bases; junction bases not matched to a gene: 7. Per the germline V gene, CDR1 is LNHDA and CDR2 is SQIVND (reference sequence). This sequence originates from a woman of 80 years or more with acute or convalescent COVID-19. The rearrangement links TRBV19 to TRBJ1-1, with TRBD1 matching over 8 bases. The sample consisted of peripheral blood. The CDR3 spells CASSLTGGGEAFF. Written as DNA, the CDR3 is TGTGCCAGTAGCCTTACAGGGGGAGGTGAAGCTTTCTTT.